What follows are 21 T cell receptor beta chains derived from one specimen sequenced in a study of cytomegalovirus exposure and HLA in healthy donors. Primers: 60 Vbeta forward and 13 Jbeta reverse. Sequenced by immunoSEQ multiplex PCR; TCRdb stores in-frame clones only, minus some. This sample carries more than 90,000 clones, roughly 73% of them seen once, and the ten largest clones take approximately 0.9%. Sequenced sample: PBMCs. The receptor source for this set is a woman aged 25 to 39 in good health and CMV-seronegative.

The rearrangement uses TRBV11-2 and TRBJ2-5, with D perhaps matching TRBD1 (6 bases). The CDR3 loop spans 13 amino acids. V was pared by 4 bases and J by 2 bases, with 8 bases between. Germline V lookup: CDR1 SGHAT, CDR2 FQNNGV. Written as DNA, the CDR3 is TGTGCCAGCAGCTCCGGACAGCAAGAGACCCAGTACTTC. It encodes CASSSGQQETQYF.

J is TRBJ1-5 and V is TRBV18; D might be TRBD1 (5 bases). V was trimmed by 0 bases and J by 2 bases, leaving 11 bases between them. Germline values: CDR1 KGHSH, CDR2 LQKENI. The CDR3 contains 16 residues. The CDR3 sequence: CASSPPGGDGNQPQHF. The DNA of the CDR3 is TGTGCCAGCTCACCACCAGGCGGGGACGGCAATCAGCCCCAGCATTTT.

The genes are TRBV11-2 and TRBJ2-2, with 7 bases matching TRBD2. The trim removed 0 bases at V and 7 bases at J, leaving 5 bases unmatched. CDR3 length equals 15 residues. Germline V gene data show CDR1 as SGHAT and CDR2 as FQNNGV. In nucleotides, the CDR3 is TGTGCCAGCAGCTTAGATGGGACTACCGGCGGGGAGCTGTTTTTT. Protein sequence: CASSLDGTTGGELFF.

This clone was recorded only once. DNA for the CDR3: TGTGCCAGCACCCCGAGGCAGGGGCAGGTGCAGTACTTC. This codes for CASTPRQGQVQYF. V is TRBV6-8 and J is TRBJ2-7; perhaps TRBD1 as D (6 bases). The germline V gene encodes CDR1 MNHGY and CDR2 SAAAGT. There are 13 residues in the CDR3. Trimming stripped 7 bases from V and 9 bases from J, with 19 bases between.

This rearrangement joins TRBV6-1 to TRBJ1-1; D possibly corresponds to TRBD1 (5 bases). Looked up from germline, CDR1 is MNHNS and CDR2 is SASEGT. The CDR3 runs 15 residues. Trimming left V 5 bases short and J 0 bases short, with 13 bases between. CDR3: CASSRTGGLNTEAFF. In DNA, the CDR3 is TGTGCCAGCAGTAGAACAGGAGGGTTGAACACTGAAGCTTTCTTT.

The genes are TRBV5-1 and TRBJ2-2, with TRBD2 matching over 7 bases. Trimming took 5 bases from V and 0 from J; bases not matched to a gene: 7. The CDR3 covers 16 residues. CDR1 and CDR2 from the germline V gene are SGHRS and YFSETQ. The CDR3 sequence is CASRAFAGANTGELFF. CDR3 nucleotide sequence: TGCGCCAGCAGGGCATTTGCGGGGGCGAACACCGGGGAGCTGTTTTTT. The full variable domain, with the rest looked up from reference TRBV5-1 and TRBJ2-2, is KAGVTQTPRYLIKTRGQQVTLSCSPISGHRSVSWYQQTPGQGLQFLFEYFSETQRNKGNFPGRFSGRQFSNSRSEMNVSTLELGDSALYLCASRAFAGANTGELFFGEGSRLTVL.

The rearrangement joins TRBV18 to TRBJ1-1; 9 bases agree with TRBD1. The trim removed 2 bases at V and 1 base at J, leaving 8 bases unmatched. Germline V gene sequence: CDR1 KGHSH, CDR2 LQKENI. The CDR3 runs to 17 residues. CDR3 sequence reads: CASSPSGPGQGNTEAFF. CDR3 DNA sequence: TGTGCCAGCTCACCAAGTGGGCCGGGACAGGGGAACACTGAAGCTTTCTTT.

This clone was found a few times. This chain connects TRBV5-1 to TRBJ2-3; D not resolved. The CDR3 is 14 amino acids. Trimming stripped 0 bases from V and 2 bases from J, with 7 bases between. Per the germline V gene, CDR1 is SGHRS and CDR2 is YFSETQ. The CDR3: CASSLEQVTDTQYF. CDR3 DNA: TGCGCCAGCAGCTTGGAGCAGGTCACAGATACGCAGTATTTT.

The V gene is TRBV30, the J gene TRBJ2-5; 10 nucleotides agree with TRBD2. This CDR3 region has 17 residues. The V gene's germline CDR1 is GTSNPN and CDR2 SVGIG (reference sequence). J gave up 7 bases and V 1 base, and 15 bases lay outside the gene matches. As DNA, the CDR3 is TGTGCCTGGAGTGGACTAGCGGGCCTCCCGCTATACGGGACCCAGTACTTC. It codes for CAWSGLAGLPLYGTQYF.

This chain links TRBV6-5 with TRBJ1-4; 7 nucleotides line up with TRBD1. Germline assignment: CDR1 MNHEY and CDR2 SVGAGI. The J segment lost 8 bases and the V segment lost 5 bases, leaving 8 bases of the junction unmatched. The CDR3 extends over 14 amino acids. The CDR3 loop is CASSTLTGNEKLFF. The CDR3 DNA follows: TGTGCCAGCAGTACCCTGACAGGGAACGAAAAACTGTTTTTT.

This clone is a singleton in its sample. V and J are TRBV23-1 and TRBJ1-1; D gene uncertain. TRBV23-1 is an ORF for which the function is uncertain. The germline V and J ends were trimmed by 0 bases and 2 bases, with 10 bases remaining between them. This CDR3 is built from 15 residues. CDR3 bases: TGCGCCAGCAGTCAATCCTTGTTTTTAAACACTGAAGCTTTCTTT. Translation gives CASSQSLFLNTEAFF.

The chain is built from TRBV7-9 and TRBJ1-1; 10 bases match TRBD1. The CDR3 has 12 residues. Germline V gene lookup returns CDR1 SEHNR and CDR2 FQNEAQ (reference sequence). Trimming took 1 base from V and 10 from J; bases not matched to a gene: 0. The CDR3 region is CASSLGQGAAFF. CDR3 nucleotide sequence: TGTGCCAGCAGCTTAGGACAGGGGGCAGCTTTCTTT.

This clone has only one observation. The rearrangement links TRBV5-6 to TRBJ1-6; D might be TRBD1 (5 bases). The CDR3 has 17 amino acids. Trimming stripped 1 base from V and 5 bases from J, with 16 bases between. Germline V gene sequence: CDR1 SGHDT, CDR2 YYEEEE. The CDR3 coding sequence is TGTGCCAGCAGCTTGCTGTGGAGGGAGGGGAATAATTCACCCCTCCACTTT. Amino acid sequence: CASSLLWREGNNSPLHF.

The chain employs TRBV9 and TRBJ2-3, with D possibly being TRBD2 (6 bases). CDR1 and CDR2 from the germline V gene are SGDLS and YYNGEE. The CDR3 runs to 16 residues. Trimming pared 0 bases from V and 3 bases from J, leaving 14 bases between. CDR3 amino acids: CASSVESGRGTDTQYF. In DNA form, the CDR3 reads TGTGCCAGCAGCGTAGAGAGCGGGCGAGGGACAGATACGCAGTATTTT.

V and J are TRBV19 and TRBJ2-3; D may be TRBD1 (6 bases). CDR1 is LNHDA, CDR2 SQIVND, per germline (reference sequence). The CDR3 has 15 amino acids. V lost 7 bases and J 3 bases, leaving 17 bases between the germline ends. The CDR3 spells CASTQGPARTDTQYF. The CDR3 region has the DNA TGTGCCAGTACCCAGGGGCCCGCCCGTACAGATACGCAGTATTTT.

This chain joins TRBV7-2 and TRBJ1-5, with a tentative D call TRBD1 (6 bases). CDR1 and CDR2 from the germline V gene are SGHTA and FQGNSA. Deletions cut 3 bases from V and 8 bases from J, with 17 bases between. The CDR3 extends over 15 amino acids. The CDR3 DNA is TGTGCCAGCAGCTTCCCAGACATGAGGGACAAGCCCCAGCATTTT. Its translation: CASSFPDMRDKPQHF.

The gene calls are TRBV29-1 and TRBJ1-1; TRBD1 is a possible D gene (5 bases). The V and J ends lost 7 bases and 8 bases respectively, with 23 bases between them. The CDR3 runs to 14 residues. Germline assignment: CDR1 SQVTM and CDR2 ANQGSEA. As DNA, the CDR3 is TGCAGCGCGACCACAACTCTACAGGCACAAGAAGCTTTCTTT. Residues: CSATTTLQAQEAFF.

V gene TRBV6-5 combines with J gene TRBJ2-5; the match to TRBD2 covers 7 bases. Per the germline V gene, CDR1 is MNHEY and CDR2 is SVGAGI. The CDR3 spans 13 residues. Trimming cost V 5 bases and J 7 bases; bases outside gene matches: 7. The CDR3 is CASSSGTKGTQYF. Here the CDR3 DNA reads TGTGCCAGCAGTAGCGGGACGAAGGGGACCCAGTACTTC.

This sequence joins TRBV6-1 and TRBJ2-1, with TRBD1 identical over 8 bases. J was trimmed by 4 bases and V by 2 bases; bases with no gene match: 4. CDR3 length: 15 residues. Germline V gene lookup returns CDR1 MNHNS and CDR2 SASEGT. DNA for the CDR3: TGTGCCAGCAGTGAATGGACAGGGAATTACAATGAGCAGTTCTTC. Translation gives CASSEWTGNYNEQFF.

Here the CDR3 DNA reads TGTGCCAGCAGCCTCGATGGACAGGGAGGACATGGCTACACCTTC. Translating it yields CASSLDGQGGHGYTF. The rearrangement links TRBV6-1 to TRBJ1-2; 8 bases are shared with TRBD1. The germline CDR1 and CDR2 sequences are MNHNS and SASEGT. V was pared by 6 bases and J by 6 bases, with 12 bases of the junction left unmatched. This CDR3 has 15 amino acids.

This clone was observed a handful of times. The V call is TRBV9, the J call TRBJ1-4, with unresolved D. The CDR3 covers 15 residues. V was cut by 0 bases and J by 1 base, with 7 bases left in between. Germline lookup yields CDR1 SGDLS and CDR2 YYNGEE. This chain's CDR3 is CASSVGGGTNEKLFF. Here the CDR3 DNA reads TGTGCCAGCAGCGTAGGTGGCGGAACTAATGAAAAACTGTTTTTT.